The clone carrying this TCR beta chain appeared once. This sample was taken from a study of T cell responses to AZD1222 COVID-19 vaccine. This CDR3 comprises 17 residues. CDR1 and CDR2 (germline): MDHEN, SYDVKM. V lost 5 bases and J 8 bases, leaving 27 bases between the germline ends. Profiled with immunoSEQ multiplex PCR; TCRdb holds only in-frame clones, not every one. The sample yields about 140,000 clones, just under 95% seen once. V usage is TRBV28 and J usage is TRBJ1-2, with D maybe TRBD1 (6 bases). The TCR originated in an adult in good health. Material: peripheral blood, obtained on day 0 of AZD1222 vaccination. The CDR3 sequence: CASSPGGALVNLLGYTF. As DNA, the CDR3 is TGTGCCAGCAGTCCCGGGGGGGCCTTGGTTAATCTATTGGGCTACACCTTC.